This T cell receptor beta chain was found in a study of T cells in Graves' hyperthyroidism and ophthalmopathy. TCR beta CDR3 regions were amplified from RNA transcripts. With the HTBI primer set, the TCR CDR3 went through a first round of RT-PCR. TCRdb called the multiplex PCR reads again in MiXCR, with one record for every CDR3 protein. Found here are over 350,000 distinct CDR3 sequences, roughly 14% of them singletons; the top ten hold 13%. The CDR3 has 14 amino acids. The germline V and J ends were trimmed by 5 bases and 5 bases, with 15 bases remaining between them. Per the germline V gene, CDR1 is MNHEY and CDR2 is SMNVEV (reference sequence). Clinical symptoms, serum thyroxine and TRAb, thyroid ultrasound and orbital computed tomography were used for the diagnoses. This clonotype was detected a few times.

The J gene is TRBJ1-1, the V gene TRBV27; no clear D gene. The sample was blood. The sequence was collected from a man between 18 and 29 years old with Graves' ophthalmopathy. For the CDR3, the DNA is TGTGCCAGCAGTCAAACCCCCCCGCGGACTGAAGCTTTCTTT. This gives the protein CASSQTPPRTEAFF.